This T cell receptor (beta chain) was sequenced in a study of shared clonotypes between healthy human individuals. Details on this clone: Its specificity is not known.

CD8 cells regarded as naive lacked CD45RO, were positively chosen for CCR7, and omitted terminally differentiated effector memory CD45RA+ cells. Healthy and HIV-negative, the adult donors had no recent acute infections or vaccinations. Each donor was a Caucasian adult residing in Nashville, Tennessee. Points from the study as a whole: Clonotypes that were shared across four donors made up approximately 5% of naive CD4 clonotypes.

This CDR3 spans 13 amino acids. Germline-derived CDR1 and CDR2 are SGHRS and YFSETQ. With V trimmed by 6 bases and J by 10 bases, 9 bases remained unmatched. Sequencing was performed with immunoSEQ multiplex PCR; in TCRdb, only in-frame clones are kept and a portion is missing. The sample consists of some 740,000 clones, over 90% of them appearing once. The sequenced material came from naive CD8+ T cells sorted from blood. The receptor's source is a man aged 25-45 years in good health. The rearrangement links TRBV5-1 to TRBJ2-1; 8 positions agree with TRBD2. The CDR3 spells CASNGDRLAEQFF. CDR3 DNA: TGCGCCAGCAATGGGGATCGACTAGCGGAGCAGTTCTTC.